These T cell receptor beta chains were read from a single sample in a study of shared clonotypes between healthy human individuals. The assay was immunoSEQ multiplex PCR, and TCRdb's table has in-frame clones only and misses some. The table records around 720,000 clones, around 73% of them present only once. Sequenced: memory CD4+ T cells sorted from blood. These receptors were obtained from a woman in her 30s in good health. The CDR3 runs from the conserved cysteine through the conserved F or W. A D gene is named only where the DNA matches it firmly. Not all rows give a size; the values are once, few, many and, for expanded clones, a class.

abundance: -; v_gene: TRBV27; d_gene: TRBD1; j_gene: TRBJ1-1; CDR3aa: CASSSGQGIEAFF; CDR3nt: TGTGCCAGCAGTTCGGGACAGGGAATTGAAGCTTTCTTT
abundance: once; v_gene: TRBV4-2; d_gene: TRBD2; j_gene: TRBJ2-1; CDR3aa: CASSQSSGSYNEQFF; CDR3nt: TGTGCCAGCAGCCAGAGTAGCGGGTCCTACAATGAGCAGTTCTTC
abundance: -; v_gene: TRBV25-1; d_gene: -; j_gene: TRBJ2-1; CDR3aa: CAIGEGGLGYNEQFF; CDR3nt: TGTGCCATCGGGGAGGGGGGACTCGGTTACAATGAGCAGTTCTTC
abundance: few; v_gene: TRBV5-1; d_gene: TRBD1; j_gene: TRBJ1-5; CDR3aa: CASSLGTGPKGNQPQHF; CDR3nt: TGCGCCAGCAGCTTAGGGACAGGGCCGAAGGGCAATCAGCCCCAGCATTTT
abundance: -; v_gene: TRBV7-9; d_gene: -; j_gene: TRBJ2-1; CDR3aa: CASSLGAGGDEQFF; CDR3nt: TGTGCCAGCAGCTTAGGGGCAGGAGGGGATGAGCAGTTCTTC
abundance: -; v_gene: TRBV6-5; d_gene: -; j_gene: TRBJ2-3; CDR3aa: CASGPGINQYF; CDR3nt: TGTGCCAGCGGACCCGGGATCAATCAGTATTTT
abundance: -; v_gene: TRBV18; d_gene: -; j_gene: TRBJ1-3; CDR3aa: CASSPSSPSSSGNTIYF; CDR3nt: TGTGCCAGCTCACCAAGCAGCCCGTCTAGCTCTGGAAACACCATATATTTT
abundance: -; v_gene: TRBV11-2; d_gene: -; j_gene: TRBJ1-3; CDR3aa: CASSPVKGGNTIYF; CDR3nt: TGTGCCAGCAGCCCCGTAAAAGGGGGAAACACCATATATTTT
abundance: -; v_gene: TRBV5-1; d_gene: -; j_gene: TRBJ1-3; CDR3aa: CASSPGTSGNTIYF; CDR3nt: TGCGCCAGCAGCCCCGGGACTTCTGGAAACACCATATATTTT
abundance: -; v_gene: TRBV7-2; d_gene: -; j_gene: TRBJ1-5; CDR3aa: CASSLAVRGNQPQHF; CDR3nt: TGTGCCAGCAGCTTAGCGGTCCGGGGGAATCAGCCCCAGCATTTT
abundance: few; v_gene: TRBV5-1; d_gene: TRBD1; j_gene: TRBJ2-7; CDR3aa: CASSMPGTVYEQYF; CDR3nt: TGCGCCAGCAGCATGCCCGGGACAGTCTACGAGCAGTACTTC
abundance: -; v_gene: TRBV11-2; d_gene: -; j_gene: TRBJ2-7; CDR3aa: CASRRNRGGSYEQYF; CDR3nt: TGTGCCAGCAGGCGGAACAGGGGGGGAAGCTACGAGCAGTACTTC
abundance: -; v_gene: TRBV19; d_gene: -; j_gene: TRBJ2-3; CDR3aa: CASSIRQGTDTQYF; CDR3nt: TGTGCCAGTAGTATAAGACAGGGCACAGATACGCAGTATTTT
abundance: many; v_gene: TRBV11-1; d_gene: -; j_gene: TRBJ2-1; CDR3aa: CASSAYNEQFF; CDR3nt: TGTGCCAGCAGCGCTTACAATGAGCAGTTCTTC
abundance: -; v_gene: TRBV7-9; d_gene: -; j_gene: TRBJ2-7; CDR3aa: CASSLGRFGTYEQYF; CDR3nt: TGTGCCAGCAGCTTAGGCCGCTTTGGCACCTACGAGCAGTACTTC
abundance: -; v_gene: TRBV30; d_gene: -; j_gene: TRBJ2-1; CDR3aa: CAWREGLFYNEQFF; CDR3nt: TGTGCCTGGAGGGAGGGACTCTTCTACAATGAGCAGTTCTTC
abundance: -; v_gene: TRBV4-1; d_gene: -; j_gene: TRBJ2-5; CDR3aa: CASSQDPLARVYQETQYF; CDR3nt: TGCGCCAGCAGCCAAGATCCCCTAGCGAGAGTGTACCAAGAGACCCAGTACTTC
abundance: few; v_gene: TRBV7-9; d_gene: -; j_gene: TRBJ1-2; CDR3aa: CASSLAVGLYGYTF; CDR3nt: TGTGCCAGCAGCTTAGCCGTCGGCCTCTATGGCTACACCTTC
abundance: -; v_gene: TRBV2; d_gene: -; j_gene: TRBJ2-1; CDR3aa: CASSEARSLGEQFF; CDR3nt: TGTGCCAGCAGTGAAGCGAGGAGTTTGGGTGAGCAGTTCTTC
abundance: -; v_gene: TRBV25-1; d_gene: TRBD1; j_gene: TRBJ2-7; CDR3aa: CASSEGDRAHEQYF; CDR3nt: TGTGCCAGCAGTGAAGGGGACAGGGCCCACGAGCAGTACTTC
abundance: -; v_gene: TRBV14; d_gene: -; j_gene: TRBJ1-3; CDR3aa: CASSQGHSGNTIYF; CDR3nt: TGTGCCAGCAGCCAAGGGCACAGCGGAAACACCATATATTTT
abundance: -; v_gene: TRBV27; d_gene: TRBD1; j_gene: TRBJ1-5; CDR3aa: CASSVLVPGQRNQPQHF; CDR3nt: TGTGCCAGCAGCGTCCTAGTACCGGGACAGCGCAATCAGCCCCAGCATTTT
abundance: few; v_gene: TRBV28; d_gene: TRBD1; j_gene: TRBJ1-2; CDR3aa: CASSPGTVTNYGYTF; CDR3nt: TGTGCCAGCAGTCCTGGGACAGTCACTAACTATGGCTACACCTTC
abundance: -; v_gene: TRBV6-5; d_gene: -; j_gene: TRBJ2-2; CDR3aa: CASSPLVGGPGELFF; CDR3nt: TGTGCCAGCAGTCCCCTTGTGGGGGGCCCCGGGGAGCTGTTTTTT
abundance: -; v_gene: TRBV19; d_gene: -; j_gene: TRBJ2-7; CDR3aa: CASSTRERTSTYEQYF; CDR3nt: TGTGCCAGTAGTACTCGAGAGAGGACAAGCACCTACGAGCAGTACTTC
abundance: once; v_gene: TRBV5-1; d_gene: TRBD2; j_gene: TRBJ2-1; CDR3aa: CASSLAQGGGRGNEQFF; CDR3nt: TGCGCCAGCAGCTTGGCCCAGGGAGGCGGGAGAGGCAATGAGCAGTTCTTC
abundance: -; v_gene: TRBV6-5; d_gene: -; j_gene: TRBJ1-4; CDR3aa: CASSYSVGLNEKLFF; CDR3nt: TGTGCCAGCAGTTACTCGGTGGGCCTCAATGAAAAACTGTTTTTT
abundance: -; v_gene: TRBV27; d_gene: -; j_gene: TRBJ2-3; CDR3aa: CASSLVGLRATQYF; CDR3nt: TGTGCCAGCAGTTTGGTCGGCCTCAGGGCCACGCAGTATTTT
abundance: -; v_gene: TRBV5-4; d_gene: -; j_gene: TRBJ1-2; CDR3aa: CASSGKRNYGYTF; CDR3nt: TGTGCCAGCAGTGGAAAGCGAAACTATGGCTACACCTTC
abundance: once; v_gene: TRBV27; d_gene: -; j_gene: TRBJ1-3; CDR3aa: CASSPSQVSGNTIYF; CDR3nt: TGTGCCAGCAGTCCCTCCCAAGTCTCTGGAAACACCATATATTTT
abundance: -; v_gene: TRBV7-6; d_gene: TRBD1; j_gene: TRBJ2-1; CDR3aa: CASSLAGGDEQFF; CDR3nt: TGTGCCAGCAGCTTGGCAGGGGGAGATGAGCAGTTCTTC
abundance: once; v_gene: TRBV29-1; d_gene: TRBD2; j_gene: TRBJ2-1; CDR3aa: CSVVGTRLWVEQFF; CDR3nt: TGCAGCGTTGTAGGGACTAGGCTCTGGGTTGAGCAGTTCTTC
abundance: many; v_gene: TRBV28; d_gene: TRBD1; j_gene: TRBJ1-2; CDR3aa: CASSLGDRGADGYTF; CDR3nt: TGTGCCAGCAGTTTAGGAGACAGGGGAGCGGATGGCTACACCTTC
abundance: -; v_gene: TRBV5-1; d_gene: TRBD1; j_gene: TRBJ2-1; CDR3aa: CASSLGDRDSNEQFF; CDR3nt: TGCGCCAGCAGCTTGGGGGACAGGGATAGCAATGAGCAGTTCTTC
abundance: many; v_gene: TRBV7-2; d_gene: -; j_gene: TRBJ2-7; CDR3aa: CASSLGPAATYEQYF; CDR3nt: TGTGCCAGCAGCTTAGGGCCAGCGGCTACCTACGAGCAGTACTTC